This is a list of T cell receptor beta chains from one sample in a study of T cells after yellow fever vaccination. MiXCR was run by TCRdb on the 5' RACE reads, yielding one entry per CDR3 protein. The sample includes a few hundred thousand distinct CDR3 sequences, 6.5% to 8.5% of them seen just once. The material sequenced was CD4+ T cells sorted from PBMCs, taken 15 days after the yellow fever booster vaccination. These receptors originate from a young man who received the YFV17D yellow fever vaccine. The CDR3 runs from the conserved cysteine through the conserved F or W. Fields, in order: CDR3 length, V gene, J gene, D gene, clone size, CDR3 protein, CDR3 DNA. The D gene is left open where the match is weak. Rows give clone size only sometimes, using once, few, many, or a class for an expanded clone.

12	TRBV6-6	TRBJ2-1	TRBD1	few	CASSNRGSKQFF	TGTGCCAGCAGTAACAGGGGGTCCAAACAGTTCTTC
13	TRBV7-9	TRBJ2-3	.	.	CASSSLHTDTQYF	TGTGCCAGCAGCTCCCTTCACACAGATACGCAGTATTTT
11	TRBV18	TRBJ2-7	.	few	CASSPDLEQYF	TGTGCCAGCTCTCCCGACTTGGAGCAGTACTTC
11	TRBV7-9	TRBJ2-2	.	.	CAGRGTGELFF	TGTGCCGGCCGGGGCACCGGGGAGCTGTTTTTT
14	TRBV7-9	TRBJ2-3	TRBD1	few	CASSYLGTADTQYF	TGTGCCAGCAGCTATCTCGGGACAGCCGATACGCAGTATTTT
14	TRBV18	TRBJ1-2	TRBD1	.	CASSPRTGAYGYTF	TGTGCCAGCTCACCACGGACAGGAGCCTATGGCTACACCTTC
15	TRBV6-2/TRBV6-3	TRBJ1-3	.	.	CASTPTGRSGNTIYF	TGTGCCAGCACCCCGACAGGACGCTCTGGAAACACCATATATTTT
14	TRBV19	TRBJ2-7	.	many	CASGEAGAPYEQYF	TGTGCCAGTGGTGAGGCTGGGGCCCCCTACGAGCAGTACTTC
12	TRBV18	TRBJ1-2	TRBD1	.	CASSQEGASYTF	TGTGCCAGCTCACAAGAGGGGGCCAGCTACACCTTC
13	TRBV12-3/TRBV12-4	TRBJ2-5	.	few	CASSGTARKTQYF	TGTGCCAGCAGTGGGACGGCCCGGAAGACCCAGTACTTC
13	TRBV12-3/TRBV12-4	TRBJ2-2	.	many	CASTTVDTGELFF	TGTGCCAGCACCACCGTGGACACCGGGGAGCTGTTTTTT
15	TRBV4-3	TRBJ1-1	.	few	CASSQVIQLNTEAFF	TGCGCCAGCAGCCAAGTGATCCAGCTGAACACTGAAGCTTTCTTT
21	TRBV11-2	TRBJ2-6	TRBD2	few	CASSLSKGTSGIGGGANVLTF	TGTGCCAGCAGCTTATCAAAGGGGACTAGCGGGATCGGCGGTGGGGCCAACGTCCTGACTTTC
15	TRBV18	TRBJ2-3	.	few	CASSSLPDISDTQYF	TGTGCCAGCTCATCCCTGCCGGACATATCAGATACGCAGTATTTT
13	TRBV12-3/TRBV12-4	TRBJ1-2	TRBD1	many	CASSWGTAYGYTF	TGTGCCAGCAGTTGGGGGACAGCTTATGGCTACACCTTC
14	TRBV4-3	TRBJ2-7	.	few	CASSRKRSSYEQYF	TGCGCCAGCAGCCGGAAGCGGAGCTCCTACGAGCAGTACTTC
14	TRBV20-1	TRBJ2-7	TRBD2	few	CSARLAGGPGEQYF	TGCAGTGCTAGGTTAGCGGGAGGGCCGGGGGAGCAGTACTTC
15	TRBV7-2	TRBJ2-3	TRBD2	.	CASIRALAGKHTQYF	TGTGCCAGCATTCGGGCACTAGCGGGGAAGCATACGCAGTATTTT
13	TRBV20-1	TRBJ2-2	TRBD2	few	CGISWREHGELFF	TGCGGGATTTCCTGGCGGGAGCACGGGGAGCTGTTTTTT
15	TRBV7-2	TRBJ2-5	.	.	CPSSSGRGGSETQYF	TGTCCCAGCAGCTCAGGAAGGGGCGGTTCAGAGACCCAGTACTTC
15	TRBV7-9	TRBJ1-2	.	few	CASSYEVGGSYGYTF	TGTGCCAGCAGCTACGAAGTGGGAGGTAGCTATGGCTACACCTTC
13	TRBV18	TRBJ2-4	.	few	CASSALDKNIQYF	TGTGCCAGCTCCGCCCTGGATAAAAACATTCAGTACTTC
16	TRBV7-2	TRBJ2-3	TRBD2	few	CASSLGLAGGYDTQYF	TGTGCCAGCAGCTTAGGACTAGCGGGAGGGTACGATACGCAGTATTTT
15	TRBV28	TRBJ2-7	TRBD2	few	CASSLVTGGSYEQYF	TGTGCCAGCAGTTTAGTTACGGGGGGAAGTTACGAGCAGTACTTC
13	TRBV14	TRBJ2-7	.	few	CASSQAVRVEQYF	TGTGCCAGCAGCCAAGCGGTGAGGGTCGAGCAGTACTTC
15	TRBV7-2	TRBJ1-1	TRBD1	many	CASSTWTGLNTEAFF	TGTGCCAGCAGCACCTGGACAGGGCTTAACACTGAAGCTTTCTTT
12	TRBV20-1	TRBJ2-7	TRBD2	.	CSAGAGVNEQYF	TGCAGTGCTGGAGCGGGAGTAAACGAGCAGTACTTC
13	TRBV10-3	TRBJ2-3	.	.	CAISWTDEDTQYF	TGTGCCATCAGCTGGACAGATGAAGATACGCAGTATTTT
18	TRBV14	TRBJ2-7	TRBD2	.	CASSRPPSSGRAAWEQYF	TGTGCCAGCAGCCGACCCCCCTCCAGCGGGAGGGCCGCATGGGAGCAGTACTTC
12	TRBV29-1	TRBJ2-5	.	many	CSVVLEGKTQYF	TGCAGCGTGGTTCTAGAGGGGAAGACCCAGTACTTC
16	TRBV24-1	TRBJ2-3	TRBD1	few	CATSDSPGQGRDTQYF	TGTGCCACCAGTGACTCACCGGGACAGGGGCGAGATACGCAGTATTTT
14	TRBV18	TRBJ2-2	.	.	CASPPGQDTGELFF	TGTGCCAGCCCACCGGGACAAGACACCGGGGAGCTGTTTTTT
13	TRBV11-2	TRBJ1-4	.	many	CASSTGPDEKLFF	TGTGCCAGCAGCACCGGGCCGGACGAAAAACTGTTTTTT
13	TRBV7-2	TRBJ2-5	TRBD1	.	CASSPDRAGTQYF	TGTGCCAGCAGCCCCGACAGGGCTGGGACCCAGTACTTC
15	TRBV7-3	TRBJ2-2	TRBD1	many	CASSGQDRGAGELFF	TGTGCCAGCAGCGGGCAGGACAGGGGGGCCGGGGAGCTGTTTTTT
13	TRBV5-1	TRBJ1-5	.	.	CASSPEGYQPQHF	TGCGCCAGCAGCCCGGAGGGCTATCAGCCCCAGCATTTT
16	TRBV7-6	TRBJ2-7	.	many	CASSLARLATTYEQYF	TGTGCCAGCAGCTTAGCGAGGCTAGCGACTACCTACGAGCAGTACTTC
13	TRBV20-1	TRBJ2-1	.	many	CSARDPRSGEQFF	TGCAGTGCTAGAGATCCCAGGAGTGGAGAGCAGTTCTTC
17	TRBV6-5	TRBJ2-1	TRBD2	.	CASSYRPRLAGGNEQFF	TGTGCCAGCAGTTACCGCCCGCGCCTAGCGGGAGGTAATGAGCAGTTCTTC
17	TRBV5-6	TRBJ2-2	.	.	CASSFDLRGRPTGELFF	TGTGCCAGCAGCTTCGACCTCAGGGGCCGACCCACCGGGGAGCTGTTTTTT
16	TRBV20-1	TRBJ2-7	TRBD2	few	CSARDPGLARWSEQYF	TGCAGTGCTAGGGATCCGGGACTAGCGCGTTGGTCCGAGCAGTACTTC
11	TRBV29-1	TRBJ1-1	.	.	CSVRLNTEAFF	TGCAGCGTACGGCTGAACACTGAAGCTTTCTTT
17	TRBV7-2	TRBJ2-7	TRBD2	few	CASSPRGASGSRHEQYF	TGTGCCAGCAGCCCAAGGGGCGCTAGCGGGAGCCGGCACGAGCAGTACTTC
14	TRBV2	TRBJ2-3	.	few	CASKRAMTRDTQYF	TGTGCCAGCAAACGAGCAATGACGAGGGATACGCAGTATTTT
12	TRBV20-1	TRBJ2-1	.	.	CSANPQTNEQFF	TGCAGTGCTAATCCGCAGACCAATGAGCAGTTCTTC
16	TRBV5-5	TRBJ2-2	TRBD2	few	CASSPGTSGRNGELFF	TGTGCCAGCAGCCCAGGGACTAGCGGGAGAAACGGGGAGCTGTTTTTT
13	TRBV18	TRBJ1-2	.	many	CASSPDTTYGYTF	TGTGCCAGCTCACCCGATACCACCTATGGCTACACCTTC
12	TRBV29-1	TRBJ2-1	.	.	CSVDKGLDEQFF	TGCAGCGTTGATAAGGGTCTGGATGAGCAGTTCTTC
13	TRBV11-2	TRBJ2-7	.	many	CASSARGSYEQYF	TGTGCCAGCAGCGCGAGGGGGTCCTACGAGCAGTACTTC
14	TRBV12-3/TRBV12-4	TRBJ1-6	.	.	CASSNGFRNSPLHF	TGTGCCAGCAGTAACGGGTTCCGGAATTCACCCCTCCACTTT
14	TRBV19	TRBJ2-4	.	.	CASSIRGAKNIQYF	TGTGCCAGTAGTATCCGAGGAGCCAAAAACATTCAGTACTTC
13	TRBV7-8	TRBJ2-1	.	many	CASSSMWVHEQFF	TGTGCCAGCAGCTCAATGTGGGTCCATGAGCAGTTCTTC